This is a list of T cell receptor beta chains from one sample in a study of T cell responses to AZD1222 COVID-19 vaccine. TCRdb's copy holds only in-frame clones and misses some; the assay was immunoSEQ multiplex PCR. This sample carries about 130,000 clones, approximately 85% of them seen once, and the ten largest clones take under 6%. Here the sequenced sample was peripheral blood, taken 28 days after the second AZD1222 dose. Receptors originate from an adult who received the AZD1222 COVID-19 vaccine. Both conserved end residues are part of each CDR3. A D gene is named only where the DNA matches it firmly. Size is stated for part of the rows, as once, few or many counts, or as a class when the clone is expanded.

cdr3_aa: CASSPKGLGVGDTQYF
cdr3_nt: TGTGCCAGCTCACCTAAGGGACTAGGAGTAGGAGATACGCAGTATTTT
clone_size: -
j_call: TRBJ2-3
d_call: TRBD2
v_call: TRBV18

cdr3_aa: CATSRGDYRTDTQYF
cdr3_nt: TGTGCCACCAGCAGAGGGGACTACCGCACAGATACGCAGTATTTT
clone_size: -
j_call: TRBJ2-3
d_call: TRBD2
v_call: TRBV15

cdr3_aa: CASTGHLMDIQYF
cdr3_nt: TGTGCCAGTACGGGACACCTTATGGACATTCAGTACTTC
clone_size: -
j_call: TRBJ2-4
d_call: -
v_call: TRBV28

cdr3_aa: CASSFWGMDTQYF
cdr3_nt: TGCGCCAGCAGCTTTTGGGGCATGGATACGCAGTATTTT
clone_size: -
j_call: TRBJ2-3
d_call: -
v_call: TRBV5-1

cdr3_aa: CASSPGRVNEKLFF
cdr3_nt: TGTGCCAGCAGCCCGGGAAGGGTTAATGAAAAACTGTTTTTT
clone_size: -
j_call: TRBJ1-4
d_call: -
v_call: TRBV5-5

cdr3_aa: CASSHQLDRDGYTF
cdr3_nt: TGTGCCAGCAGCCACCAGCTGGACAGGGATGGCTACACCTTC
clone_size: -
j_call: TRBJ1-2
d_call: TRBD1
v_call: TRBV3-1/TRBV3-2

cdr3_aa: CASSLGQGEYGYTF
cdr3_nt: TGCGCCAGCAGCTTGGGTCAGGGGGAGTATGGCTACACCTTC
clone_size: -
j_call: TRBJ1-2
d_call: TRBD1
v_call: TRBV5-1

cdr3_aa: CASSPGEDQPQHF
cdr3_nt: TGTGCCAGCAGCCCAGGGGAAGATCAGCCCCAGCATTTT
clone_size: -
j_call: TRBJ1-5
d_call: -
v_call: TRBV5-4

cdr3_aa: CASRPTGRNSPLHF
cdr3_nt: TGTGCCAGCAGACCGACAGGGAGGAATTCACCCCTCCACTTT
clone_size: -
j_call: TRBJ1-6
d_call: TRBD1
v_call: TRBV6-5

cdr3_aa: CASSFGTQETQYF
cdr3_nt: TGTGCCAGCAGTTTTGGGACCCAAGAGACCCAGTACTTC
clone_size: -
j_call: TRBJ2-5
d_call: -
v_call: TRBV12-3/TRBV12-4

cdr3_aa: CASGGKPSYEQYF
cdr3_nt: TGTGCCAGCGGGGGTAAACCTTCCTACGAGCAGTACTTC
clone_size: -
j_call: TRBJ2-7
d_call: -
v_call: TRBV28

cdr3_aa: CASRLTVVTYNEQFF
cdr3_nt: TGTGCCAGTAGGCTTACTGTGGTAACCTACAATGAGCAGTTCTTC
clone_size: -
j_call: TRBJ2-1
d_call: -
v_call: TRBV19

cdr3_aa: CSASQGGSNYGYTF
cdr3_nt: TGCAGTGCTAGTCAAGGGGGTAGTAACTATGGCTACACCTTC
clone_size: -
j_call: TRBJ1-2
d_call: -
v_call: TRBV20-1

cdr3_aa: CASSQLEQAFATNEKLFF
cdr3_nt: TGTGCCAGCAGCCAACTGGAGCAGGCATTTGCAACTAATGAAAAACTGTTTTTT
clone_size: -
j_call: TRBJ1-4
d_call: -
v_call: TRBV7-8

cdr3_aa: CASSQGLTHGYGYTF
cdr3_nt: TGTGCCAGCAGCCAGGGTCTCACTCACGGTTATGGCTACACCTTC
clone_size: once
j_call: TRBJ1-2
d_call: -
v_call: TRBV2

cdr3_aa: CASSYGTSGTDTQYF
cdr3_nt: TGCGCCAGCAGTTACGGGACTAGCGGCACAGATACGCAGTATTTT
clone_size: -
j_call: TRBJ2-3
d_call: TRBD2
v_call: TRBV5-1

cdr3_aa: CASSPRTGGNSPLHF
cdr3_nt: TGCGCCAGCAGCCCGAGGACAGGGGGGAATTCACCCCTCCACTTT
clone_size: -
j_call: TRBJ1-6
d_call: TRBD1
v_call: TRBV5-1

cdr3_aa: CASSLGQGATTEAFF
cdr3_nt: TGTGCCAGCAGCTTGGGCCAGGGGGCGACCACTGAAGCTTTCTTT
clone_size: -
j_call: TRBJ1-1
d_call: TRBD1
v_call: TRBV5-4

cdr3_aa: CASKGGQTNTGELFF
cdr3_nt: TGTGCCAGCAAGGGGGGACAGACGAACACCGGGGAGCTGTTTTTT
clone_size: -
j_call: TRBJ2-2
d_call: -
v_call: TRBV2

cdr3_aa: CASSLSGLAGGPGGYEQYF
cdr3_nt: TGTGCCAGCAGTTTATCGGGACTAGCGGGAGGACCGGGGGGATACGAGCAGTACTTC
clone_size: -
j_call: TRBJ2-7
d_call: TRBD2
v_call: TRBV27

cdr3_aa: CASSYSTYSNQPQHF
cdr3_nt: TGTGCCAGCAGTTACAGCACCTATAGCAATCAGCCCCAGCATTTT
clone_size: -
j_call: TRBJ1-5
d_call: -
v_call: TRBV6-2/TRBV6-3

cdr3_aa: CAISESWQGEGKNIQYF
cdr3_nt: TGTGCCATCAGTGAGTCTTGGCAGGGGGAAGGCAAAAACATTCAGTACTTC
clone_size: -
j_call: TRBJ2-4
d_call: TRBD1
v_call: TRBV10-3

cdr3_aa: CASSGSGGAEDTQYF
cdr3_nt: TGTGCCAGCAGCGGTAGCGGGGGGGCCGAAGATACGCAGTATTTT
clone_size: -
j_call: TRBJ2-3
d_call: TRBD2
v_call: TRBV6-4

cdr3_aa: CASSSIAGGYEQYF
cdr3_nt: TGTGCCAGCAGTTCAATAGCGGGAGGTTACGAGCAGTACTTC
clone_size: -
j_call: TRBJ2-7
d_call: TRBD2
v_call: TRBV6-5

cdr3_aa: CASSLTGGGPTDTQYF
cdr3_nt: TGTGCTAGCAGCTTAACGGGCGGGGGTCCCACAGATACGCAGTATTTT
clone_size: -
j_call: TRBJ2-3
d_call: TRBD2
v_call: TRBV7-7

cdr3_aa: CATEKRLAGCSEQFF
cdr3_nt: TGTGCCACGGAAAAGCGGCTAGCGGGTTGTAGTGAGCAGTTCTTC
clone_size: -
j_call: TRBJ2-1
d_call: TRBD2
v_call: TRBV24-1